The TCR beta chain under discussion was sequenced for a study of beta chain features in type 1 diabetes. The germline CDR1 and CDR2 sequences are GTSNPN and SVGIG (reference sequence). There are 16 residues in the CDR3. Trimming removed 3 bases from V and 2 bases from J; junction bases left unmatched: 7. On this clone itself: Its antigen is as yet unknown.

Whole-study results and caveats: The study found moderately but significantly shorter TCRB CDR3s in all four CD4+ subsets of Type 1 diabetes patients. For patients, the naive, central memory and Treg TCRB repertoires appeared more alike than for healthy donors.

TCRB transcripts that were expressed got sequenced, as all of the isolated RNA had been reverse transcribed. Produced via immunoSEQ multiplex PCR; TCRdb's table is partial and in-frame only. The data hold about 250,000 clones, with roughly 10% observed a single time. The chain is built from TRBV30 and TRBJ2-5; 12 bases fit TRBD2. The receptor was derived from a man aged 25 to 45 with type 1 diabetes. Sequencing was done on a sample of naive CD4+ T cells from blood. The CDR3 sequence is CAWSPLGLAGQETQYF. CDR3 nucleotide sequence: TGTGCCTGGAGCCCCCTTGGACTAGCGGGACAAGAGACCCAGTACTTC. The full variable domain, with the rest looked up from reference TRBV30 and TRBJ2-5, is SQTIHQWPATLVQPVGSPLSLECTVEGTSNPNLYWYRQAAGRGLQLLFYSVGIGQISSEVPQNLSASRPQDRQFILSSKKLLLSDSGFYLCAWSPLGLAGQETQYFGPGTRLLVL.